Listed here are 13 T cell receptor beta chains from one sample, sequenced in a study of vaccination effects on CD4 cells after COVID-19. Method: immunoSEQ multiplex PCR; TCRdb's copy keeps in-frame clones and lacks some. The sample lists approximately 58,000 clones, roughly 80% occurring once. Upon completion of more than 9 days in culture, CD4+ T cells were isolated. The antigens for these receptors are not known. The sample in question was CD4+ T cells from PBMCs cultured without peptide, obtained before COVID-19 vaccination. These TCRs come from a human donor who received a COVID-19 vaccine.

The rearrangement uses TRBV15 and TRBJ2-5; D is unclear. From germline, CDR1 is LNHNV and CDR2 YYDKDF (reference sequence). The CDR3 has 16 residues. Deletions cut 0 bases from V and 1 base from J, with 12 bases between. The chain's CDR3 is CATSRERRSGQETQYF. The CDR3 DNA reads TGTGCCACCAGCAGAGAACGACGCTCGGGCCAAGAGACCCAGTACTTC. Full variable domain (rest looked up from reference TRBV15 and TRBJ2-5): DAMVIQNPRYQVTQFGKPVTLSCSQTLNHNVMYWYQQKSSQAPKLLFHYYDKDFNNEADTPDNFQSRRPNTSFCFLDIRSPGLGDTAMYLCATSRERRSGQETQYFGPGTRLLVL.

The chain carries TRBV24-1 and TRBJ2-2; the D gene is possibly TRBD1 (6 bases). This CDR3 region has 13 residues. V gave up 5 bases and J gave up 5 bases, with 8 bases separating them. Germline V gene data show CDR1 as KGHDR and CDR2 as SFDVKD. In DNA form, the CDR3 reads TGTGCCACCAGTGCGGACAGTACCGGGGAGCTGTTTTTT. Encoded protein: CATSADSTGELFF.

This chain connects TRBV4-1 to TRBJ2-4; tentatively, D is TRBD2 (5 bases). V was shortened by 4 bases and J by 5 bases, with 24 bases between the two germline ends. The CDR3 loop spans 18 amino acids. Germline V gives CDR1 MGHRA, CDR2 YSYEKL. In DNA form, the CDR3 reads TGCGCCAGCAGCCCAATCGCCGTCCCTTCCGGGAAGGAAAACATTCAGTACTTC. Its translation is CASSPIAVPSGKENIQYF.

The table lists this clone with a count of one. In DNA, the CDR3 is TGTGCCAGCAGCTCCCCGACAGGGTTAGAGCAGTACGTC. As protein: CASSSPTGLEQYV. This chain links TRBV7-9 with TRBJ2-7; TRBD1 matches at 7 bases. The CDR3 consists of 13 residues. The V segment lost 4 bases and the J segment 7 bases; nucleotides outside the gene matches: 7. Germline V gene data show CDR1 as SEHNR and CDR2 as FQNEAQ (reference sequence).

This clone was seen just once. This chain joins TRBV5-1 and TRBJ2-5; TRBD2 matches 9 bases. There are 14 residues in the CDR3. V trimming: 0 bases; J trimming: 5 bases; junction bases outside the gene matches: 2. CDR1 and CDR2 from the germline V gene are SGHRS and YFSETQ. The DNA of the CDR3 is TGCGCCAGCAGCTTGGAAACTAGCGGGGAGACCCAGTACTTC. It codes for CASSLETSGETQYF. The full variable domain, with the rest looked up from reference TRBV5-1 and TRBJ2-5, is KAGVTQTPRYLIKTRGQQVTLSCSPISGHRSVSWYQQTPGQGLQFLFEYFSETQRNKGNFPGRFSGRQFSNSRSEMNVSTLELGDSALYLCASSLETSGETQYFGPGTRLLVL.

The CDR3 sequence is CASSLRRLLDQETQYF. CDR3 in DNA: TGTGCCAGCAGCTTAAGGCGGCTTTTGGACCAAGAGACCCAGTACTTC. The chain recombines TRBV7-8 with TRBJ2-5; D is unresolved. Germline lookup yields CDR1 SGHVS and CDR2 FQNEAQ. V was trimmed by 2 bases and J by 0 bases, leaving 13 bases between them. This CDR3 has 16 residues.

The chain joins TRBV6-4 to TRBJ2-3, with D unclear. V shed 2 bases and J shed 1 base, with 7 bases lying between them. This CDR3 contains 14 residues. From germline, CDR1 is MRHNA and CDR2 SNTAGT. CDR3 protein: CASSDDDGTDTQYF. The CDR3 region has the DNA TGTGCCAGCAGTGACGACGACGGCACAGATACGCAGTATTTT.

The chain carries TRBV7-2 and TRBJ1-2, with TRBD1 matching 7 bases. The germline V gene has CDR1 SGHTA and CDR2 FQGNSA. The CDR3 consists of 12 residues. V shed 6 bases, J shed 7 bases, and the junction held 5 bases outside the gene matches. CDR3 nucleotides: TGTGCCAGCAGACGAGGACAGGTTGGCTACACCTTC. Its translation: CASRRGQVGYTF.

J is TRBJ1-6 and V is TRBV9; D is uncertain. Germline V CDR1 and CDR2: SGDLS, YYNGEE. The CDR3 spans 14 residues. V was pared by 0 bases and J by 9 bases, with 10 bases between. The CDR3 nucleotides are TGTGCCAGCAGCGTAGCTACTTCGGCTTCACCCCTCCACTTT. Residues: CASSVATSASPLHF.

V gene TRBV6-4 combines with J gene TRBJ2-1, with 12 bases matching TRBD2. The CDR3 runs 18 residues. Germline CDR1 is MRHNA and CDR2 is SNTAGT. V gave up 1 base and J gave up 3 bases; unmatched junction bases: 7. CDR3 sequence reads: CASSDYPLAGGLYNEQFF. The CDR3 DNA is TGTGCCAGCAGTGACTATCCCCTAGCGGGGGGGCTCTACAATGAGCAGTTCTTC.

A single count supports this clone. The rearrangement joins TRBV6-4 to TRBJ1-1, with no clear D. The V and J ends lost 3 bases and 0 bases respectively, with 5 bases between them. From germline, CDR1 is MRHNA and CDR2 SNTAGT. The CDR3 sequence is 13 residues long. In DNA form, the CDR3 reads TGTGCCAGCAGTGAGGGGATGAACACTGAAGCTTTCTTT. This encodes CASSEGMNTEAFF.

The chain has TRBV28 and TRBJ1-3; 7 bases line up with TRBD1. The length of the CDR3 is 14 residues. Germline CDR1 MDHEN, CDR2 SYDVKM. Unmatched junction bases numbered 4, after V lost 3 bases and J lost 5 bases. The CDR3 DNA reads as TGTGCCAGCAGTTTGAGGGACAGTAGAAACACCATATATTTT. Translated, it gives CASSLRDSRNTIYF.

The rearrangement links TRBV21-1 to TRBJ1-1; the table's TRBD1 call for D was not verified on the DNA. TRBV21-1 is termed a pseudogene. The CDR3 runs 18 residues. CDR3 region: CASSKFEGRGHLATEAFF. As DNA, the CDR3 is TGTGCCAGCAGCAAATTCGAGGGCAGGGGGCACTTGGCCACTGAAGCTTTCTTT.